Listed below are T cell receptor beta chains from one sample, sequenced in a study of Graves' ophthalmopathy and Graves' hyperthyroidism. TCRdb re-derived calls from the multiplex PCR reads in MiXCR, one entry per CDR3 protein. The sample lists approximately 1.2 million distinct CDR3 sequences, 35% to 45% seen once, with 11% in the top ten. The sequencing sample was made of peripheral blood or thyroid tissue (not recorded which). The receptors shown here come from an adult man with Graves' hyperthyroidism. The CDR3 runs from the conserved cysteine through the conserved F or W. D genes are given only for firm matches. Where a row states a size, it is once, few, many or the class of an expanded clone; other rows omit it.

d_gene	v_gene	j_gene	abundance	CDR3aa	CDR3nt
TRBD1	TRBV6-2/TRBV6-3	TRBJ1-6	few	CASVRDSNSPLHF	TGTGCCAGCGTACGGGACAGCAATTCACCCCTCCACTTT
.	TRBV7-3	TRBJ1-3	.	CASSFTKSGNAIYF	TGTGCCAGCAGCTTTACAAAATCTGGAAACGCCATATATTTT
.	TRBV4-3	TRBJ2-2	.	CASSQEIEFRELFF	TGCGCCAGCAGCCAAGAAATCGAGTTCCGGGAGCTGTTTTTT
.	TRBV7-2	TRBJ2-5	.	CASSPTIGEEQYF	TGTGCCAGCAGCCCCACCATCGGGGAAGAGCAGTACTTC
.	TRBV27	TRBJ1-2	many	CASSLSRRSNYGYTF	TGTGCCAGCAGTTTATCCCGCCGATCAAACTATGGCTACACCTTC
.	TRBV6-2/TRBV6-3	TRBJ1-5	few	CASSFPGDHQPQHF	TGTGCCAGCAGTTTCCCAGGGGACCATCAGCCCCAGCATTTT
.	TRBV24-1	TRBJ1-5	.	CASAFTWDQPQHF	TGTGCCAGCGCCTTCACATGGGATCAGCCCCAGCATTTT
.	TRBV2	TRBJ2-5	many	CASRMERETQYF	TGTGCCAGCAGGATGGAGCGGGAGACCCAGTACTTC
.	TRBV28	TRBJ1-1	.	CASSLGLNTEALF	TGTGCCAGCAGTTTAGGGCTGAACACTGAAGCTCTCTTT
.	TRBV7-9	TRBJ2-5	.	CASSRSGEYQETQYF	TGTGCCAGCAGCCGTTCAGGGGAGTACCAAGAGACCCAGTACTTC
.	TRBV3-1	TRBJ2-2	.	CASSQAEGVGELFF	TGTGCCAGCAGCCAAGCGGAGGGTGTCGGGGAGCTGTTTTTT
TRBD1	TRBV7-9	TRBJ1-5	.	CASSPGQGQSPQHF	TGTGCCAGCAGCCCGGGACAGGGCCAATCACCCCAGCATTTT
TRBD1	TRBV4-1	TRBJ1-5	.	CASSPRQGRNQPQHF	TGCGCCAGCAGCCCAAGACAGGGGCGCAATCAGCCCCAGCATTTT
.	TRBV28	TRBJ2-7	once	CASRSPINYEQYF	TGTGCCAGCAGGTCCCCAATAAATTACGAGCAGTACTTC
TRBD1	TRBV10-3	TRBJ1-3	many	CAIRLGQALHSGNTIYF	TGTGCCATCAGATTGGGACAGGCCCTCCACTCTGGAAACACCATATATTTT
TRBD1	TRBV28	TRBJ1-2	few	CASEGQGTGSYTF	TGTGCCAGCGAAGGACAGGGGACCGGTAGCTACACCTTC
.	TRBV7-2	TRBJ1-6	.	CAIRQRTEDSPLHF	TGTGCCATCAGACAAAGGACAGAAGATTCACCCCTCCACTTT
TRBD1	TRBV10-3	TRBJ1-3	.	CAITGQGANTIYF	TGTGCCATCACGGGACAGGGGGCTAACACCATATATTTT
TRBD1	TRBV20-1	TRBJ1-1	.	CSAIDSQGADLSTEAFF	TGCAGTGCTATAGATTCGCAGGGGGCTGATTTAAGCACTGAAGCTTTCTTT
.	TRBV2	TRBJ1-5	.	CASKPFDNQPQHF	TGTGCCAGCAAACCTTTTGACAATCAGCCCCAGCATTTT
.	TRBV11-3	TRBJ1-1	.	CASSSPPENQAFF	TGTGCCAGCAGCTCTCCACCAGAAAACCAAGCTTTCTTT
TRBD2	TRBV12-3/TRBV12-4	TRBJ2-7	few	CASSTSGPPCEQYF	TGTGCCAGCAGTACTAGCGGGCCTCCCTGCGAGCAGTACTTC
TRBD1	TRBV29-1	TRBJ1-2	once	CSVGYTMSDNRGYGYTF	TGCAGCGTTGGGTACACGATGTCTGATAACAGGGGCTATGGCTACACCTTC
.	TRBV11-1	TRBJ1-2	.	CASSFTRGVHYGYTF	TGTGCCAGCAGCTTCACCAGGGGAGTACACTATGGCTACACCTTC
TRBD1	TRBV25-1	TRBJ1-1	.	CASMVSEPGRTGGRNTEAFF	TGTGCCAGCATGGTGTCTGAGCCGGGCCGGACAGGGGGTAGGAACACTGAAGCTTTCTTT
.	TRBV29-1	TRBJ1-6	many	CSVLDSEKDSPLHF	TGCAGCGTCCTAGACAGTGAAAAGGATTCACCCCTCCACTTT
TRBD1	TRBV4-2	TRBJ1-2	many	CASSREGQAYGYTF	TGTGCCAGCAGCCGAGAGGGACAGGCCTATGGCTACACCTTC
TRBD2	TRBV6-1	TRBJ2-5	.	CASGRLAGAMETQYF	TGTGCCAGCGGCAGACTAGCGGGAGCCATGGAGACCCAGTACTTC
TRBD1	TRBV13	TRBJ1-4	.	CASSLQDRAPGGEKLFF	TGTGCCAGCAGCTTACAGGACAGGGCGCCCGGTGGTGAAAAACTGTTTTTT
.	TRBV7-9	TRBJ2-5	many	CASDGGETQYF	TGTGCCAGCGACGGGGGAGAGACCCAGTACTTC
.	TRBV25-1	TRBJ1-4	few	CASSLAGQLGNEKLFF	TGTGCCAGCAGCTTGGCTGGGCAGCTCGGAAATGAAAAACTGTTTTTT
.	TRBV2	TRBJ2-7	many	CASTKRNYEQYF	TGTGCCAGCACTAAGCGGAACTACGAGCAGTACTTC
.	TRBV10-3	TRBJ2-7	few	CASSSRAISYEQYF	TGTGCCAGCAGTTCCAGGGCCATCTCCTACGAGCAGTACTTC
TRBD2	TRBV10-1	TRBJ2-7	.	CASSDRLAGGTYEQYF	TGCGCCAGCAGTGATCGACTAGCGGGGGGAACCTACGAGCAGTACTTC
TRBD1	TRBV7-2	TRBJ1-6	many	CASSLQGANNSPLHF	TGTGCCAGCAGCTTACAGGGGGCGAATAATTCACCCCTCCACTTT
.	TRBV6-5	TRBJ1-2	few	CASSEVHQNYGYTF	TGTGCCAGCAGTGAAGTACACCAAAACTATGGCTACACCTTC
TRBD2	TRBV29-1	TRBJ2-2	many	CSVLAGGFNTGELFF	TGCAGCGTTCTAGCGGGGGGGTTTAACACCGGGGAGCTGTTTTTT
.	TRBV20-1	TRBJ2-5	many	CSASGVLETQYF	TGCAGTGCTAGCGGGGTTCTTGAGACCCAGTACTTC
.	TRBV29-1	TRBJ1-1	many	CSVDLGVTEAFF	TGCAGCGTTGATCTAGGAGTCACTGAAGCTTTCTTT
TRBD1	TRBV7-8	TRBJ2-7	many	CASSVTGASYEQYF	TGTGCCAGCAGTGTGACAGGGGCCTCCTACGAGCAGTACTTC
TRBD1	TRBV10-3	TRBJ1-2	.	CAARGTGPNYGYTF	TGTGCCGCCAGGGGGACAGGGCCTAACTATGGCTACACCTTC